The rows below give T cell receptor beta chains drawn from one sample of a study of T cells in Graves' hyperthyroidism and ophthalmopathy. TCRdb re-derived calls from the multiplex PCR reads in MiXCR, one entry per CDR3 protein. Of a few hundred thousand distinct CDR3 sequences detected, approximately 14% appear once; the ten largest clones hold approximately 7%. Sequencing was carried out using blood. These TCRs come from a woman aged 25 to 45 with Graves' hyperthyroidism. Each CDR3 is given with its conserved first and last residue. D genes are given only for firm matches. Not all rows give a size; the values are once, few, many and, for expanded clones, a class.

>NA|TRBJ2-4|many|TRBV3-1
TGTGCCAGCAGCCAAGAGGTTGGGGTAAACATTCAGTACTTC
CASSQEVGVNIQYF
>NA|TRBJ2-7|NA|TRBV4-1
TGCGCCAGCAGCCAAGATTCCATTTGCTACGCCTACGAGCAGTACTTC
CASSQDSICYAYEQYF
>TRBD2|TRBJ2-5|many|TRBV28
TGTGCCAGCAGTTTATTGCTGGGGACTAGAGAAGAGACCCAGTACTTC
CASSLLLGTREETQYF
>NA|TRBJ1-1|NA|TRBV19
TGTGCCAGTCGTTCGGGCTGGGAGGATACTGAAGCTTTCTTT
CASRSGWEDTEAFF
>NA|TRBJ1-1|many|TRBV18
TGTGCCAGCTCACCGGGGGTTAAGGACACTGAAGCTTTCTTT
CASSPGVKDTEAFF
>NA|TRBJ2-7|many|TRBV30
TGTGCCTGGATTAAGAGCAACGAGCAGTACTTC
CAWIKSNEQYF
>TRBD1|TRBJ2-7|NA|TRBV7-2
TGTGCCAGCAGCCCCGGGGCAGGGGGCGTGGACGAGCAGTACTTC
CASSPGAGGVDEQYF
>NA|TRBJ2-1|many|TRBV27
TGTGCCAGCAAAGGGGGTGGCCGCAATGAGCAGTTCTTC
CASKGGGRNEQFF
>NA|TRBJ1-4|NA|TRBV4-3
TGCGCCAGCAGCCTCGACCTCGGGACTAATGAAAAACTGTTTTTT
CASSLDLGTNEKLFF
>TRBD1|TRBJ2-1|many|TRBV3-1
TGTGCCAGCAGCCAAGAACAGGGGGTCCCCAATGAGCAGTTCTTC
CASSQEQGVPNEQFF
>NA|TRBJ2-2|many|TRBV28
TGTGCTGGGGGGCAGAGTAACACCGGGGAGCTGTTTTTT
CAGGQSNTGELFF
>NA|TRBJ2-1|few|TRBV7-9
TGTGCCAGCAGCTTAAGTGGGCGACAATATGAGCAGTTCTTC
CASSLSGRQYEQFF
>NA|TRBJ2-5|many|TRBV29-1
TGCAGCGTGCGCCGAGGGGGGCGACAAGAGACCCAGTACTTC
CSVRRGGRQETQYF
>TRBD2|TRBJ2-5|NA|TRBV7-2
TGTGCCAACAGCTGGCAGTATAGGGAGGGAGGCTTGGAGACCCAGTACTTC
CANSWQYREGGLETQYF
>NA|TRBJ2-7|many|TRBV12-5
TGTGCTAGTGGTTTGGTAAGGAAAAATAGGCAGTACTTC
CASGLVRKNRQYF
>TRBD1|TRBJ2-3|many|TRBV5-6
TGTGCCAGCAGCTTGGGGACAGGGGTAACAGATACGCAGTATTTT
CASSLGTGVTDTQYF
>TRBD2|TRBJ2-5|many|TRBV20-1
TGCAGTGCTAGAAACCCTAGCGGGATCCAAGAGACCCAGTACTTC
CSARNPSGIQETQYF
>NA|TRBJ2-2|few|TRBV20-1
TGCAGTGCTAGAGGACTAATGTGGGGAAACACCGGGGAGCTGTTTTTT
CSARGLMWGNTGELFF
>TRBD2|TRBJ2-7|NA|TRBV20-1
TGCAGTGCTAGGACTAGCGGGCGGGTCGAGCAGTACTTC
CSARTSGRVEQYF
>TRBD1|TRBJ2-5|many|TRBV6-2/TRBV6-3
TGTGCCAGCGAAGGGACAGGAATACAAGAGACCCAGTACTTC
CASEGTGIQETQYF
>NA|TRBJ2-1|NA|TRBV7-9
TGTGCCAGCAGCTTAGCGGCGGAGACCTCTTCCAATGAGCAGTTCTTC
CASSLAAETSSNEQFF
>TRBD2|TRBJ2-5|NA|TRBV20-1
TGCAGTGCCCATCGGGGGACTAGCGGACAAGAGACCCAGTACTTC
CSAHRGTSGQETQYF
>NA|TRBJ2-3|many|TRBV6-1
TGTGCCAGCAGCCCCAGGGGGCGGGGGGGCACAGATACGCAGTATTTT
CASSPRGRGGTDTQYF